These 27 T cell receptor beta chains came from one sample sequenced in a study of cytomegalovirus exposure and HLA in healthy donors. Primers: 60 Vbeta forward and 13 Jbeta reverse. The data were produced by immunoSEQ multiplex PCR, yet TCRdb's version contains in-frame clones alone and is incomplete. The sample shows fewer than 200,000 clones, more than 60% of them seen only once. Sequencing was carried out using PBMCs. These receptors were obtained from a man aged 40-50 years in good health and CMV-seronegative.

The V gene is TRBV6-1, the J gene TRBJ1-5; 9 bases map to TRBD1. This CDR3 has 13 residues. Germline CDR1 is MNHNS and CDR2 is SASEGT. DNA for the CDR3: TGTGCACACTCCGGGACAGGGAATCAGCCCCAGCATTTT. Amino acids: CAHSGTGNQPQHF.

The V gene is TRBV30, the J gene TRBJ1-4; D might be TRBD1 (5 bases). Germline assignment: CDR1 GTSNPN and CDR2 SVGIG (reference sequence). The CDR3 runs to 14 residues. V was trimmed by 0 bases and J by 10 bases, leaving 15 bases between them. CDR3 DNA sequence: TGTGCCTGGAGTGTGTCGGGGGGTCGGGCAAAACTGTTTTTT. Translated: CAWSVSGGRAKLFF.

This clone appeared a single time. This sample also contains other DNA sequences that code for the same CDR3. The rearrangement links TRBV18 to TRBJ2-7, with D possibly being TRBD1 (5 bases). CDR1 KGHSH and CDR2 LQKENI come from the germline V gene. The V end lost 6 bases, the J end lost 4 bases, and 10 bases lay between the germline ends. The CDR3 extends over 12 amino acids. The CDR3 loop is CASSPGAYEQYF. The CDR3 coding sequence is TGTGCCAGCTCCCCTGGGGCGTACGAGCAGTACTTC.

The chain joins TRBV6-5 to TRBJ2-1; D is unresolved. The CDR3 has 13 amino acids. The germline V gene has CDR1 MNHEY and CDR2 SVGAGI. Trimming shortened V by 0 bases and J by 12 bases, and 12 bases separated the two germline ends. The CDR3 coding sequence is TGTGCCAGCAGTTACTCGGGCAACACCCCGCAGTTCTTC. It yields the protein CASSYSGNTPQFF.

V is TRBV7-2 and J is TRBJ1-1, with D tentatively TRBD1 (5 bases). V was cut by 5 bases and J by 3 bases, with 10 bases left in between. The CDR3 runs 13 residues. In germline, CDR1 is SGHTA, CDR2 FQGNSA. Written as DNA, the CDR3 is TGTGCCAGCAGCAAGCGGGGGGACACTGAAGCTTTCTTT. Residues: CASSKRGDTEAFF.

The CDR3 is CASSFYTGSGANVLTF. The CDR3 DNA reads TGTGCCAGCAGTTTTTATACAGGCTCTGGGGCCAACGTCCTGACTTTC. The V and J genes are TRBV28 and TRBJ2-6, with D maybe TRBD1 (5 bases). This CDR3 region has 16 residues. Looked up from germline, CDR1 is MDHEN and CDR2 is SYDVKM. Trimming stripped 3 bases from V and 0 bases from J, with 9 bases between.

The chain is built from TRBV15 and TRBJ2-1; 7 nucleotides align to TRBD1. The V segment lost 1 base and the J segment 3 bases; nucleotides outside the gene matches: 9. The CDR3 spans 17 residues. Germline assignment: CDR1 LNHNV and CDR2 YYDKDF (reference sequence). Written as DNA, the CDR3 is TGTGCCACCAGCAGAGGACCCCCCGGGACAGTCTACAATGAGCAGTTCTTC. It codes for CATSRGPPGTVYNEQFF.

In its sample, this clone was seen once. The V gene is TRBV30, the J gene TRBJ1-2; a possible D gene is TRBD1 (5 bases). V gave up 0 bases and J gave up 7 bases, with 12 bases separating them. Looked up from germline, CDR1 is GTSNPN and CDR2 is SVGIG (reference sequence). There are 13 residues in the CDR3. The CDR3 loop reads CAWSVGQGFGYTF. The CDR3 coding sequence is TGTGCCTGGAGTGTAGGGCAGGGCTTTGGCTACACCTTC.

Turning to this clone: The junction departs from germline at one end; a sequencing error may be responsible. The chain is built from TRBV15 and TRBJ2-5; D may be TRBD1 (5 bases). The germline V gene has CDR1 LNHNV and CDR2 YYDKDF (reference sequence). This CDR3 has 17 residues. This chain's CDR3 is CATTRDSKLTKGETQYF. In DNA form, the CDR3 reads TGTGCCACCACCAGAGACAGCAAACTTACTAAGGGGGAGACCCAGTACTTC.

The gene calls are TRBV9 and TRBJ2-6; TRBD2 agrees at 7 bases. Per the germline V gene, CDR1 is SGDLS and CDR2 is YYNGEE. The CDR3 sequence is 16 residues long. V was pared by 4 bases and J by 0 bases, with 4 bases of the junction left unmatched. CDR3 amino acids: CASSKGLPSGANVLTF. The CDR3 bases are TGTGCCAGCAGCAAGGGACTACCCTCTGGGGCCAACGTCCTGACTTTC.

V and J are TRBV6-6 and TRBJ1-2; D unclear. CDR1 and CDR2 (germline): MNHNY, SVGAGI (reference sequence). The CDR3 runs 12 residues. V was trimmed by 5 bases and J by 9 bases, leaving 13 bases between them. This CDR3 is CASSPPRERYTF. The CDR3 bases are TGTGCCAGCAGTCCTCCCCGGGAGCGCTACACCTTC.

This clone is a singleton in its sample. The rearrangement uses TRBV5-4 and TRBJ1-2; a possible D gene is TRBD1 (6 bases). With 4 bases removed from V and 3 bases from J, the gap between germline ends came to 16 bases. CDR1 and CDR2 from the germline V gene are SGHNT and YYREEE (reference sequence). The CDR3 is made up of 15 amino acids. CDR3 region: CASSLPREGDYGYTF. The CDR3 nucleotides are TGTGCCAGCAGCCTCCCCAGGGAGGGGGACTATGGCTACACCTTC. The full variable domain, completed using reference TRBV5-4 and TRBJ1-2, is ETGVTQSPTHLIKTRGQQVTLRCSSQSGHNTVSWYQQALGQGPQFIFQYYREEENGRGNFPPRFSGLQFPNYSSELNVNALELDDSALYLCASSLPREGDYGYTFGSGTRLTVV.

V and J are TRBV5-6 and TRBJ2-2; D is ambiguous. V was cut by 4 bases and J by 4 bases, with 11 bases left in between. The CDR3 length is 14 residues. Germline CDR1 is SGHDT and CDR2 is YYEEEE. The CDR3 loop is CASSPRSATGELFF. DNA for the CDR3: TGTGCCAGCAGCCCGCGGTCGGCCACCGGGGAGCTGTTTTTT.

The chain employs TRBV10-3 and TRBJ2-7, with D possibly matching TRBD1 (6 bases). Germline CDR1 ENHRY, CDR2 SYGVKD. The CDR3 length is 13 residues. V was shortened by 4 bases and J by 4 bases, with 11 bases between the two germline ends. In DNA, the CDR3 is TGTGCCATCAGTGGATCACAGGGTTACGAGCAGTACTTC. Translated: CAISGSQGYEQYF.

The chain couples TRBV10-3 to TRBJ2-7, with TRBD1 matching 8 bases. V was clipped by 3 bases and J by 6 bases; unmatched bases: 4. The germline CDR1 and CDR2 sequences are ENHRY and SYGVKD. The CDR3 extends over 13 amino acids. The CDR3 region is CAISDDRGFEQYF. CDR3 nucleotides: TGTGCCATCAGTGATGACAGGGGTTTCGAGCAGTACTTC.

The J gene is TRBJ1-4, the V gene TRBV5-1, with D uncertain. The CDR3 is 15 amino acids. The V and J ends lost 4 bases and 4 bases respectively, with 14 bases between them. Germline V gives CDR1 SGHRS, CDR2 YFSETQ. This CDR3 reads CASSPTGLDNEKLFF. The CDR3 region has the DNA TGCGCCAGCAGCCCGACCGGGTTGGATAATGAAAAACTGTTTTTT.

The V call is TRBV5-1, the J call TRBJ2-7, with TRBD1 matching 11 bases. CDR3 length: 17 amino acids. Germline-derived CDR1 and CDR2 are SGHRS and YFSETQ. The V gene end was trimmed by 0 bases and the J gene end by 2 bases; junction bases not matched to a gene: 7. The CDR3 loop reads CASSLAGGQGGTYEQYF. The CDR3 coding sequence is TGCGCCAGCAGCTTGGCCGGGGGACAGGGGGGGACCTACGAGCAGTACTTC.

This clone has only one observation. The CDR3 region is CASSPARISYEQYF. The CDR3 region has the DNA TGCGCCAGCAGCCCTGCCAGGATCTCCTACGAGCAGTACTTC. The genes are TRBV5-1 and TRBJ2-7; D gene unclear. CDR3 size: 14 residues. Germline values: CDR1 SGHRS, CDR2 YFSETQ. V shed 4 bases and J shed 0 bases, with 11 bases lying between them. The complete variable domain, with remaining parts taken from reference TRBV5-1 and TRBJ2-7, reads KAGVTQTPRYLIKTRGQQVTLSCSPISGHRSVSWYQQTPGQGLQFLFEYFSETQRNKGNFPGRFSGRQFSNSRSEMNVSTLELGDSALYLCASSPARISYEQYFGPGTRLTVT.

This rearrangement joins TRBV4-1 to TRBJ1-2; 8 bases map to TRBD1. This CDR3 comprises 15 residues. V gave up 2 bases and J gave up 8 bases; unmatched junction bases: 10. Germline values: CDR1 MGHRA, CDR2 YSYEKL. CDR3 residues: CASSQTPNRGEGYTF. CDR3 in DNA: TGCGCCAGCAGCCAAACCCCTAACAGGGGGGAAGGCTACACCTTC.

The rearrangement joins TRBV19 to TRBJ1-5, with 8 bases lining up with TRBD1. This CDR3 has 14 amino acids. The V gene's germline CDR1 is LNHDA and CDR2 SQIVND (reference sequence). Germline trimming cut 3 bases from V and 11 bases from J; bases unmatched to any gene: 9. The CDR3 protein is CASSIGQGQSAQHF. The DNA of the CDR3 is TGTGCCAGTAGTATCGGACAGGGCCAATCAGCCCAGCATTTT.

The chain carries TRBV9 and TRBJ2-3; D is ambiguous. Germline V CDR1 and CDR2: SGDLS, YYNGEE. The CDR3 totals 15 residues. V lost 4 bases and J 0 bases, leaving 12 bases between the germline ends. CDR3 DNA: TGTGCCAGCAGCCCCCTCACATCTAGCACAGATACGCAGTATTTT. Its translation is CASSPLTSSTDTQYF.

This chain links TRBV5-5 with TRBJ2-7; 8 positions agree with TRBD1. The CDR3 sequence is 15 residues long. Germline assignment: CDR1 SGHKS and CDR2 YYEKEE (reference sequence). V shed 4 bases, J shed 6 bases, and the junction held 12 bases outside the gene matches. The CDR3 DNA reads as TGTGCCAGCAGCAGCAGACAGGGGAAATCGGGCGAGCAGTACTTC. Protein: CASSSRQGKSGEQYF.

This clone was seen only once. The chain employs TRBV9 and TRBJ1-3, with 7 nucleotides matching TRBD1. CDR3 size: 16 residues. CDR1 is SGDLS, CDR2 YYNGEE, per germline. With 4 bases clipped from V and 3 bases from J, the junction kept 10 bases outside the gene matches. In DNA form, the CDR3 reads TGTGCCAGCAGCCCAGGGGGGCCGAACCTTGGAAACACCATATATTTT. Encoded protein: CASSPGGPNLGNTIYF. The variable domain in full, completed from reference TRBV9 and TRBJ1-3, reads DSGVTQTPKHLITATGQRVTLRCSPRSGDLSVYWYQQSLDQGLQFLIQYYNGEERAKGNILERFSAQQFPDLHSELNLSSLELGDSALYFCASSPGGPNLGNTIYFGEGSWLTVV.

This chain links TRBV5-1 with TRBJ2-7; D is possibly TRBD1 (7 bases). V was clipped by 0 bases and J by 5 bases, with 21 bases between them. The germline V gene has CDR1 SGHRS and CDR2 YFSETQ. This CDR3 has 17 amino acids. CDR3 amino acids: CASSLAGLSRGDHEQYF. CDR3 nucleotide sequence: TGCGCCAGCAGCTTGGCCGGGTTGAGCAGGGGGGACCACGAGCAGTACTTC.

This clone appeared once. This sequence joins TRBV5-1 and TRBJ1-4; possible D gene TRBD1, 6 bases. Trimming removed 4 bases from V and 11 bases from J, with 18 bases in between. Per germline, CDR1 SGHRS and CDR2 YFSETQ. CDR3 size: 14 residues. CDR3 loop: CASSQQGPLGKLFF. DNA for the CDR3: TGCGCCAGCAGCCAACAGGGTCCCCTGGGGAAACTGTTTTTT.

In nucleotides, the CDR3 is TGTGCCAGCATCTTCGGGGTTGAGCAGTTCTTC. Its translation: CASIFGVEQFF. The chain recombines TRBV27 with TRBJ2-1, with D perhaps TRBD2 (5 bases). V shed 7 bases and J shed 9 bases, with 10 bases lying between them. Germline V gene data show CDR1 as MNHEY and CDR2 as SMNVEV (reference sequence). The CDR3 runs to 11 residues.

The chain carries TRBV21-1 and TRBJ1-2. TRBV21-1 is marked as a pseudogene. The CDR3 extends over 11 amino acids. The CDR3 loop reads CATRAGDGYTF. CDR3 sequence (DNA): TGTGCCACCCGCGCCGGGGATGGCTACACCTTC.